The 7 T cell receptor beta chains listed next were all sequenced from one sample in a study of blood T cell repertoires in COVID-19. Repertoires were generated with immunoSEQ multiplex PCR, while TCRdb's copy carries only in-frame clones and drops some. The sample has some 190,000 clones, 70% to 90% seen once. Sequencing was performed on peripheral blood. These receptors all come from an elderly woman with acute or convalescent COVID-19.

This clone is a singleton in its sample. This sequence joins TRBV27 and TRBJ2-5, with D maybe TRBD2 (5 bases). Germline assignment: CDR1 MNHEY and CDR2 SMNVEV (reference sequence). The V end was cut by 5 bases, the J end by 4 bases, with 5 bases between. This CDR3 contains 11 residues. The CDR3 sequence: CASSRGETQYF. The DNA for the CDR3 is TGTGCCAGCAGTCGGGGAGAGACCCAGTACTTC.

The chain is built from TRBV12-3 or TRBV12-4 and TRBJ1-2; 9 positions agree with TRBD1. V lost 7 bases, J lost 7 bases, and 7 bases stayed unmatched. The CDR3 totals 13 residues. The CDR3 region has the DNA TGTGCCAGCACCCCGGGACAGGGCCGTGGCTACACCTTC. Its translation is CASTPGQGRGYTF.

The chain recombines TRBV28 with TRBJ2-7; tentative D call: TRBD2 (5 bases). The CDR3 sequence is 16 residues long. The V end lost 6 bases, the J end lost 0 bases, and 18 bases lay between the germline ends. Germline CDR1 is MDHEN and CDR2 is SYDVKM. The CDR3 loop is CASSPAPGFSSYEQYF. CDR3 bases: TGTGCCAGCAGCCCAGCACCGGGATTTAGCTCCTACGAGCAGTACTTC.

V gene TRBV10-3 combines with J gene TRBJ2-6; D unclear. Germline V gene lookup returns CDR1 ENHRY and CDR2 SYGVKD. V shed 9 bases and J shed 0 bases, with 15 bases lying between them. This CDR3 is built from 16 residues. In DNA, the CDR3 is TGTGCCATACCTTCACAGCCTCGCTCTGGGGCCAACGTCCTGACTTTC. As protein: CAIPSQPRSGANVLTF.

DNA for the CDR3: TGCGCCAGCAGCCAAGTGGTCAGCTCTGGAAACACCATATATTTT. Amino acid sequence: CASSQVVSSGNTIYF. The V and J genes are TRBV4-3 and TRBJ1-3; D is uncertain. Germline V gene data show CDR1 as LGHNA and CDR2 as YSLEER. This CDR3 region has 15 residues. Trimming removed 1 base from V and 0 bases from J, with 7 bases in between.

Of note for this clone: This sample includes further DNA sequences coding for the same CDR3. Written as DNA, the CDR3 is TGTGCCAGCAGTACGAGCGGGAGCTCCTACGAGCAGTACTTC. Translated, it gives CASSTSGSSYEQYF. The chain is built from TRBV7-2 and TRBJ2-7; 8 bases agree with TRBD2. The CDR3 extends over 14 amino acids. Germline assignment: CDR1 SGHTA and CDR2 FQGNSA. With 6 bases clipped from V and 0 bases from J, the junction kept 4 bases outside the gene matches.

The chain joins TRBV7-2 to TRBJ2-7, with D perhaps TRBD2 (6 bases). The V gene's germline CDR1 is SGHTA and CDR2 FQGNSA. The CDR3 totals 14 residues. V lost 3 bases and J 2 bases, leaving 11 bases between the germline ends. In DNA, the CDR3 is TGTGCCAGCAGCTTCCGAGCGGGCCCCTACGAGCAGTACTTC. Its translation: CASSFRAGPYEQYF.